This T cell receptor beta chain is from a study of a mutant IDH1 vaccine in newly diagnosed glioma. On the study more broadly: Scheduled for weeks 1, 3, 5, 7, 11, 15, 19 and 23, eight vaccinations were given to patients. Initiation of the vaccine course occurred 4-6 weeks after radiotherapy alone, or alongside temozolomide cycles.

Some clones are missing from TCRdb's copy, which holds only in-frame ones; the method was immunoSEQ multiplex PCR. The repertoire has tens of thousands of clones, over 70% of them found once; the top ten carry 6% to 6.5%. Specified time point: week 23, last vaccination. Doses consisted of 300 ug of mutant IDH1 20-mer peptide each, paired with topical imiquimod. Donors had new IDH1-mutant astrocytomas of WHO grade 3 or 4 (ATRX-lost). This clone was seen only once. Its antigen is still unknown. J was trimmed by 3 bases and V by 3 bases; bases with no gene match: 5. Germline lookup yields CDR1 SGDLS and CDR2 YYNGEE. The CDR3 length is 15 residues.

The chain combines TRBV9 with TRBJ2-3; TRBD2 matches at 9 bases. Specimen: PBMCs, collected from a glioma patient whose treatment included an IDH1 peptide vaccine. This sequence originates from a man aged 40-55 years with glioma. CDR3 sequence: CASSASGDRTDTQYF. CDR3 bases: TGTGCCAGCAGCGCTAGCGGGGACCGGACAGATACGCAGTATTTT. The entire variable domain, with the rest obtained from reference TRBV9 and TRBJ2-3, is as follows: DSGVTQTPKHLITATGQRVTLRCSPRSGDLSVYWYQQSLDQGLQFLIQYYNGEERAKGNILERFSAQQFPDLHSELNLSSLELGDSALYFCASSASGDRTDTQYFGPGTRLTVL.